The next 3 T cell receptor beta chains were all read from a single sample in a study of OX40 agonist ivuxolimab in advanced cancers. Assay: immunoSEQ multiplex PCR; the TCRdb copy retains only in-frame clones and omits some. This sample has 90,000 to 150,000 clones, with around 89% found just once. The sequencing used CD4+ or CD8+ T cells sorted from blood, collected in a trial of the OX40 agonist ivuxolimab. These receptors were collected from an adult with an advanced solid tumor such as melanoma, head and neck, liver or kidney cancer.

The chain is built from TRBV6-1 and TRBJ1-5; TRBD1 is a possible D gene (6 bases). CDR3 length equals 17 residues. V shed 2 bases and J shed 4 bases, with 18 bases lying between them. Germline V gene sequence: CDR1 MNHNS, CDR2 SASEGT. CDR3 bases: TGTGCCAGCAGTGAACGGAGGACAGCCAACATTAATCAGCCCCAGCATTTT. Translated, it gives CASSERRTANINQPQHF.

This clone has a handful of counts. The CDR3 region is CASTDDSGRSPLHF. The CDR3 DNA follows: TGCGCCAGCACCGACGACAGTGGGCGTTCACCCCTCCACTTT. The rearrangement uses TRBV5-1 and TRBJ1-6, with D perhaps matching TRBD1 (5 bases). Germline loops: CDR1 SGHRS, CDR2 YFSETQ. The V and J ends lost 6 bases and 9 bases respectively, with 16 bases between them. The CDR3 contains 14 residues. The full variable domain, rest sourced from reference TRBV5-1 and TRBJ1-6, is KAGVTQTPRYLIKTRGQQVTLSCSPISGHRSVSWYQQTPGQGLQFLFEYFSETQRNKGNFPGRFSGRQFSNSRSEMNVSTLELGDSALYLCASTDDSGRSPLHFGNGTRLTVT.

The chain uses TRBV29-1 and TRBJ2-2; maybe TRBD2 (5 bases). There are 14 residues in the CDR3. CDR1 and CDR2 from the germline V gene are SQVTM and ANQGSEA. V was clipped by 7 bases and J by 1 base, with 13 bases between them. Here the CDR3 reads CSARTARNTGELFF. The CDR3, as DNA: TGCAGCGCCCGGACTGCCAGGAACACCGGGGAGCTGTTTTTT.